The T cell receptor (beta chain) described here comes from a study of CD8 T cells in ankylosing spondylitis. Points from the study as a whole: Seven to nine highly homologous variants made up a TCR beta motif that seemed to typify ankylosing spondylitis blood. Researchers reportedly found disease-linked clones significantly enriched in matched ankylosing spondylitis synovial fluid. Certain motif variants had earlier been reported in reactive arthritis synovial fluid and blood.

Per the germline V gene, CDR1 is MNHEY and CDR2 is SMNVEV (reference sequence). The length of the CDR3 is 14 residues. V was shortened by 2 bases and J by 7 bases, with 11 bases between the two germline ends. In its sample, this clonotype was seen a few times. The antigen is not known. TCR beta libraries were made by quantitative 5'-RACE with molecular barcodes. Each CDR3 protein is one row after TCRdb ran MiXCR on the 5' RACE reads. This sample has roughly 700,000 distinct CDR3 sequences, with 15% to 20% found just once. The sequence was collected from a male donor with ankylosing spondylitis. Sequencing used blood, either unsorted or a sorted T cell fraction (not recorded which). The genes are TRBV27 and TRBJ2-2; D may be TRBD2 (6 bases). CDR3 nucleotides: TGTGCCAGCAGTTTACGGGGGTCAGTCGGGGAGCTGTTTTTT. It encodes CASSLRGSVGELFF.